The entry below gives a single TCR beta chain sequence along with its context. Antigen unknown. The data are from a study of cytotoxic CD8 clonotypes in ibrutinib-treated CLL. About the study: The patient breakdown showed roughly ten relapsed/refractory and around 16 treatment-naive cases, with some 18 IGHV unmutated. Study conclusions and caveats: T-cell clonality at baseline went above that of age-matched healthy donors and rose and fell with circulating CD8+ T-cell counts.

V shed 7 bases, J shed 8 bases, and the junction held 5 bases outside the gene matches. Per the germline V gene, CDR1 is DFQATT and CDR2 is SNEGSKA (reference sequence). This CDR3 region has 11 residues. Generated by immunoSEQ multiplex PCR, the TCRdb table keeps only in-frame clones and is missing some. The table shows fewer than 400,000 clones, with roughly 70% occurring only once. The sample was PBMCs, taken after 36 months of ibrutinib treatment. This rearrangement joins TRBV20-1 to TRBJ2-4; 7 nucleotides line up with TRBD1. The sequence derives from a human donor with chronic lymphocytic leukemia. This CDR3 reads CSVRQGDIQYF. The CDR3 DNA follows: TGCAGTGTCCGACAGGGTGACATTCAGTACTTC.